The TCR beta chain described here comes from a study of shared clonotypes between healthy human individuals. Sorted subsets were amplified in replicate PCRs using around 200 ng DNA, around 30,000 T cell genomes. Clones were sequenced by immunoSEQ multiplex PCR, and TCRdb holds only the in-frame ones, with some missing. The sample gives about 2.5 million clones, 92% of which show up once; around 0.35% is in the top ten. CDR1 and CDR2 (germline): SGHRS, YFSETQ. Between the trimmed V and J ends, which lost 0 bases and 2 bases, there was a span of 15 bases. This CDR3 has 17 residues. Subsets obtained from CD4+ cells comprised CD45RA+ naive and CD45RA-negative memory cells.

The TCR sequence derives from a man younger than 30 in good health. Some clones in this sample may be carry-over from other donors' samples. The chain employs TRBV5-1 and TRBJ1-5; D possibly corresponds to TRBD1 (5 bases). Source material: naive CD4+ T cells from PBMCs. Noted subset: CD45RA+ positively selected. The CDR3 spells CASSLGQTSNGNQPQHF. CDR3 nucleotides: TGCGCCAGCAGCTTGGGACAGACTAGTAATGGCAATCAGCCCCAGCATTTT.